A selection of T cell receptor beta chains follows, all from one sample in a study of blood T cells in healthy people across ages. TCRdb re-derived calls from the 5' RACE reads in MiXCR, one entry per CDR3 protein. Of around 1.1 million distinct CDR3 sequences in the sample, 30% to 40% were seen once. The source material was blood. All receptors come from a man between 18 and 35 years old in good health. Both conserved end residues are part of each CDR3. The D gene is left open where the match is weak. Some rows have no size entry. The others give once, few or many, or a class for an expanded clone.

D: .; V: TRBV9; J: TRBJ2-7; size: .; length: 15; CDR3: CASSANFWTLYEQYF; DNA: TGTGCCAGCAGCGCCAATTTTTGGACACTTTACGAGCAGTACTTC
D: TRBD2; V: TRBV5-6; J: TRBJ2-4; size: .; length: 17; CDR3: CASSSFSGGVAKNIQYF; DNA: TGTGCCAGCAGCTCCTTTAGCGGGGGGGTAGCCAAAAACATTCAGTACTTC
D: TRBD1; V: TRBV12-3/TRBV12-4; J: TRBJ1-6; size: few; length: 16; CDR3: CASSRPSGTGVTPLHF; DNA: TGTGCCAGCAGCCGCCCTTCCGGGACAGGGGTTACACCCCTCCACTTT
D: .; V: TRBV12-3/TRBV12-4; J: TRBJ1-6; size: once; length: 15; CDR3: CASSLAQAERSPLHF; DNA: TGTGCCAGCAGTTTAGCACAGGCGGAGAGGTCACCCCTCCACTTT
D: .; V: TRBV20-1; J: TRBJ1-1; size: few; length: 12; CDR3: CSATGPNTEAFF; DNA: TGCAGTGCAACCGGACCCAACACTGAAGCTTTCTTT
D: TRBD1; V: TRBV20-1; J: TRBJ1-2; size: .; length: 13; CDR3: CSARDDRVTGYTF; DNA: TGCAGTGCTAGAGATGACAGGGTGACTGGCTACACCTTC
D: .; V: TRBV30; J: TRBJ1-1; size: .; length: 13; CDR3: CAWSGGGNTEAFF; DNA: TGTGCCTGGAGTGGAGGGGGGAACACTGAAGCTTTCTTT
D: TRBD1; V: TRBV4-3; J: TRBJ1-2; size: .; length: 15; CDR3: CASSQGAPGQNGYTF; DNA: TGCGCCAGCAGCCAAGGAGCTCCGGGACAGAATGGCTACACCTTC
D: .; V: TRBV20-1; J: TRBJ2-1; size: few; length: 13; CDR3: CSARDRPYNEQFF; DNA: TGCAGTGCTAGAGACAGACCATACAATGAGCAGTTCTTC
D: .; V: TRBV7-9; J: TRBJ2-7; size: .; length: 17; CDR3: CASSSTNRQPISYEQYF; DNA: TGTGCCAGCAGCTCAACAAACCGACAGCCTATTTCCTACGAGCAGTACTTC
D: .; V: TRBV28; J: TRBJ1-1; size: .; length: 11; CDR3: CASSLRNEAFF; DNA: TGTGCCAGCAGTTTGCGTAACGAAGCTTTCTTT
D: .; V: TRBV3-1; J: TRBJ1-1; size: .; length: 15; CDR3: CASSLDRGASTEAFF; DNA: TGTGCCAGCAGCCTCGACCGGGGGGCGAGCACTGAAGCTTTCTTT
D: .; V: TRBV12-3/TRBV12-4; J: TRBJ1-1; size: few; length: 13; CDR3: CASGRGGYTEAFF; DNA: TGTGCCAGCGGGCGGGGGGGTTACACTGAAGCTTTCTTT
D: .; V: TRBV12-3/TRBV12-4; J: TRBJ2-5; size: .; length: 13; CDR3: CASSDGGQETQYF; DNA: TGTGCCAGCAGTGATGGAGGCCAAGAGACCCAGTACTTC
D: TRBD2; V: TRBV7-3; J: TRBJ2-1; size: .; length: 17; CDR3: CASSAYSGGAVYNEQFF; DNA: TGTGCCAGCAGCGCATATAGCGGGGGGGCCGTCTACAATGAGCAGTTCTTC
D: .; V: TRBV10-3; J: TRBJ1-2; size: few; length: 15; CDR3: CAISVPGQKTYGYTF; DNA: TGTGCCATCAGTGTGCCAGGGCAAAAAACCTATGGCTACACCTTC
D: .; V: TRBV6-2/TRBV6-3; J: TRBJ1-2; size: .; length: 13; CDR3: CASRDRTVNGYTF; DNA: TGTGCCAGCAGAGACCGGACAGTCAATGGCTACACCTTC
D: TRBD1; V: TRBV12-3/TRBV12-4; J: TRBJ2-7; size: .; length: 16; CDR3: CASSFRSSGGGHEQYF; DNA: TGTGCCAGCAGTTTTCGGTCGTCAGGGGGCGGCCATGAGCAGTACTTC
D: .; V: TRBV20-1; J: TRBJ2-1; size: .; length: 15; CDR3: CSAREWGVSHNEQFF; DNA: TGCAGTGCTAGAGAATGGGGGGTTTCCCACAATGAGCAGTTCTTC
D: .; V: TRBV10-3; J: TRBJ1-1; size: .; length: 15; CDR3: CAIRSDRGGGTEAFF; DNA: TGTGCCATCAGATCCGACCGGGGTGGTGGCACTGAAGCTTTCTTT
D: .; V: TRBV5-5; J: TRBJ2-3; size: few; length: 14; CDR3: CASSVDQGIDTQYF; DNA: TGTGCCAGCAGCGTGGATCAGGGGATAGATACGCAGTATTTT
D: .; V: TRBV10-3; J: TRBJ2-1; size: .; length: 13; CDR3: CAISEGGTKYKFF; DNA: TGTGCCATCAGTGAAGGGGGGACTAAATATAAGTTCTTC
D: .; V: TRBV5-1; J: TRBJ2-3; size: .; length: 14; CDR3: CASSKGERTDTQYF; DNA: TGCGCCAGCAGCAAGGGGGAGAGAACAGATACGCAGTATTTT
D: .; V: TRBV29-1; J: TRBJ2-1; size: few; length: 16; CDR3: CSVFRTAISSYNEQFF; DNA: TGCAGCGTCTTCCGGACAGCAATATCTTCCTACAATGAGCAGTTCTTC
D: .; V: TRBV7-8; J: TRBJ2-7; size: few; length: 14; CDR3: CARSLGIGHYEQYF; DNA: TGTGCCCGCAGCTTAGGCATAGGCCACTACGAGCAGTACTTC
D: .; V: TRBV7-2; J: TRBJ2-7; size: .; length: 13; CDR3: CASSLDANNEQYF; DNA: TGTGCCAGCAGCTTAGACGCAAACAATGAGCAGTACTTC
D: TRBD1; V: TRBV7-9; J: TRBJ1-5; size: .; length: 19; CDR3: CASSLSFGQDLYSNQPQHF; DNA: TGTGCCAGCAGCCTGAGTTTCGGACAGGATTTGTATAGCAATCAGCCCCAGCATTTT
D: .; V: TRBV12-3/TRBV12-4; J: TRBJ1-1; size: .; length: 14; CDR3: CASSLGSGRGEAFF; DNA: TGTGCCAGCAGTTTAGGTTCAGGGAGAGGTGAAGCTTTCTTT
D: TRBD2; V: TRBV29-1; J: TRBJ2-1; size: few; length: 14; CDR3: CSVRTSGGSSEQFF; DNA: TGCAGCGTAAGGACTAGCGGGGGGTCGAGTGAGCAGTTCTTC
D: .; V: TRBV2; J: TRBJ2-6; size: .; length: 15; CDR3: CASTTGISGANVLTF; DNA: TGTGCCAGCACTACAGGGATATCCGGGGCCAACGTCCTGACTTTC
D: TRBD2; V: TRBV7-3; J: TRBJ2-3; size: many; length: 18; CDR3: CASSLDEAGGTSTDTQYF; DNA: TGTGCCAGCAGCCTCGACGAAGCGGGGGGGACTAGCACAGATACGCAGTATTTT
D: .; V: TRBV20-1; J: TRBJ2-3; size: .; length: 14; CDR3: CSAGAEASTDTQYF; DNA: TGCAGTGCTGGCGCGGAGGCCAGCACAGATACGCAGTATTTT
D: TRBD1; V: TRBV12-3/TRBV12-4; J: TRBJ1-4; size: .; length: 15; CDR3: CASSPYRGSNEKLFF; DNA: TGTGCCAGCAGTCCATACAGGGGTTCTAATGAAAAACTGTTTTTT
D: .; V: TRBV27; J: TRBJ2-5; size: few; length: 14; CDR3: CASSWIWEQETQYF; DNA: TGTGCCAGCAGTTGGATCTGGGAACAGGAGACCCAGTACTTC
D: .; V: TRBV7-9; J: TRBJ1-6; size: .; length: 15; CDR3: CASSLESIDNSPLHF; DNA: TGTGCCAGCAGCTTAGAATCCATAGATAATTCACCCCTCCACTTT
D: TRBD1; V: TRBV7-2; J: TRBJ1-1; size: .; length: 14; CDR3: CASSAPGTGAEAFF; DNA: TGTGCCAGCAGCGCCCCCGGGACAGGAGCCGAAGCTTTCTTT
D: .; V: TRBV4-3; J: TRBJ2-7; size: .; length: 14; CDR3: CASSRRTGRYEQYF; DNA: TGCGCCAGCAGCCGACGAACAGGGCGGTACGAGCAGTACTTC
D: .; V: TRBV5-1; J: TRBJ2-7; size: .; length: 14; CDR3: CASSLGLPPNEQYF; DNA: TGCGCCAGCAGCTTGGGACTGCCCCCCAATGAGCAGTACTTC
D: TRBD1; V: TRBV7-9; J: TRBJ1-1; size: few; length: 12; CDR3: CASRPTGAEAFF; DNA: TGTGCCAGCAGGCCAACAGGGGCTGAAGCTTTCTTT
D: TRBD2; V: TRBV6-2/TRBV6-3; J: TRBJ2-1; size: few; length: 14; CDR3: CASSAPGTSYEQFF; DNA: TGTGCCAGCAGTGCCCCCGGGACTAGCTATGAGCAGTTCTTC
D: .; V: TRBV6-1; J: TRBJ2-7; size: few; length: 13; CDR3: CASRTGFDYEQYF; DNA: TGTGCCAGCAGAACAGGTTTCGACTACGAGCAGTACTTC
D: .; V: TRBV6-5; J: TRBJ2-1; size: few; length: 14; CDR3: CASSYSVRGSEQFF; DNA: TGTGCCAGCAGTTACTCGGTACGTGGGAGTGAGCAGTTCTTC
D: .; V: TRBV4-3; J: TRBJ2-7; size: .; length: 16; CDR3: CAGSQDTGYSSYEQYF; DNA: TGCGCCGGCAGCCAAGATACGGGTTACAGCTCCTACGAGCAGTACTTC
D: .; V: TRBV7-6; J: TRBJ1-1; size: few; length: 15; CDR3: CASSLSPKENTEAFF; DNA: TGTGCCAGCAGCTTAAGCCCAAAGGAGAACACTGAAGCTTTCTTT
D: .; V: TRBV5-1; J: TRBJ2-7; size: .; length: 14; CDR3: CAGSRAVAKYEQYF; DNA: TGCGCCGGCAGCAGGGCAGTGGCCAAATACGAGCAGTACTTC
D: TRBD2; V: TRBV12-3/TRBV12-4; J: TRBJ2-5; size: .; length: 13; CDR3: CASSTPGGETQYF; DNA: TGTGCCAGCAGTACGCCGGGGGGAGAGACCCAGTACTTC
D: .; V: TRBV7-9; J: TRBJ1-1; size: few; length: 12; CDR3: CASRPLGTEAFF; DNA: TGTGCCAGCAGACCCTTAGGCACTGAAGCTTTCTTT
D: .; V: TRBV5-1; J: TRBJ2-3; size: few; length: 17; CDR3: CASRLRTQKTRTDTQYF; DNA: TGCGCCAGCAGGCTACGGACTCAAAAAACCCGCACAGATACGCAGTATTTT
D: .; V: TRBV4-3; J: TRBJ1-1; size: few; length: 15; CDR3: CASSQVGRGNTEAFF; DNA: TGCGCCAGCAGCCAAGTGGGCAGGGGGAACACTGAAGCTTTCTTT
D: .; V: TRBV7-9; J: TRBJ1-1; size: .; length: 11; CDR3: CASSLVREAFF; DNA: TGTGCCAGCAGCTTGGTACGTGAAGCTTTCTTT
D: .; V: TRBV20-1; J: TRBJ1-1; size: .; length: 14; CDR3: CSAREAGRDTEAFF; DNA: TGCAGTGCTAGAGAAGCAGGGCGGGACACTGAAGCTTTCTTT
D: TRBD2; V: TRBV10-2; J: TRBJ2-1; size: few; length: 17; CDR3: CASSVTPTSGDDNEQFF; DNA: TGCGCCAGCAGTGTTACTCCGACTAGCGGGGACGACAATGAGCAGTTCTTC
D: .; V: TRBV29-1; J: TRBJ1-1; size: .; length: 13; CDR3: CSVEEGLNTEAFF; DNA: TGCAGCGTTGAAGAAGGCCTGAACACTGAAGCTTTCTTT
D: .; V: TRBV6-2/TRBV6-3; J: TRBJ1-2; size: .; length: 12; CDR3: CASSYPDYGYTF; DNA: TGTGCCAGCAGTTACCCCGATTATGGCTACACCTTC
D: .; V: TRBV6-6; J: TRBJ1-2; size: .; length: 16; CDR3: CASNNNGETGDYGYTF; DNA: TGTGCCAGCAACAATAACGGCGAGACAGGAGACTATGGCTACACCTTC
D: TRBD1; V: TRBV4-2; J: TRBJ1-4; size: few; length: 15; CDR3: CASSQGTVQGENLFF; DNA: TGTGCCAGCAGCCAAGGGACTGTACAGGGGGAAAATCTGTTTTTT
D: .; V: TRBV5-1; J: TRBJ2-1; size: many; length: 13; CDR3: CASSGYQDNEQFF; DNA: TGCGCCAGCAGCGGATATCAGGACAATGAGCAGTTCTTC
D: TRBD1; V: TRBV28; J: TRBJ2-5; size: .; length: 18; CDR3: CASSFRGQRTGARETQYF; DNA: TGTGCCAGCAGCTTTAGAGGGCAACGGACAGGGGCCCGGGAGACCCAGTACTTC
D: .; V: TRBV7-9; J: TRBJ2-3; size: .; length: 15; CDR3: CVSSLRDGGIGTQYF; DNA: TGTGTCAGCAGCTTACGGGACGGGGGCATAGGTACGCAGTATTTT
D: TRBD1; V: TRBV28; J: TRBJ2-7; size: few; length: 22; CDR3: CASSPIRAGQGASSLKSYEQYF; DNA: TGTGCCAGCAGTCCTATCCGCGCCGGACAGGGGGCGTCTAGCCTAAAATCCTACGAGCAGTACTTC